These T cell receptor beta chains were read from a single sample in a study of PD-1 blockade in classical Hodgkin lymphoma. The assay was immunoSEQ multiplex PCR, and TCRdb's table has in-frame clones only and misses some. The repertoire includes roughly 32,000 clones, under 95% of them detected once, and about 2.5% sits in the top ten. The sample was peripheral blood mononuclear cells (PBMCs). The receptor source for this set is a human donor with classical Hodgkin lymphoma. CDR3s include the opening cysteine and the closing phenylalanine or tryptophan. D genes are given only for firm matches. The listing skips clone size in some rows; elsewhere it reads once, few, many or a size class.

CDR3nt: TGTGCCAGCAGCTTAGTGAGCGGGGCCCGGGGCGAGCAGTACTTC
CDR3aa: CASSLVSGARGEQYF
v_gene: TRBV7-6
d_gene: TRBD2
j_gene: TRBJ2-7
abundance: once

CDR3nt: TGTGCCAGCAGGAAGCGGGGGGGCCTAGGCACAGATACGCAGTATTTT
CDR3aa: CASRKRGGLGTDTQYF
v_gene: TRBV7-2
d_gene: TRBD2
j_gene: TRBJ2-3
abundance: NA

CDR3nt: TGTGCCAGCAGTCAAGGGACAGGGGTGTTCAGCTACACCTTC
CDR3aa: CASSQGTGVFSYTF
v_gene: TRBV28
d_gene: TRBD1
j_gene: TRBJ1-2
abundance: NA

CDR3nt: TGTGCCAGCAGCGATGGGGGCAAAACAGATACGCAGTATTTT
CDR3aa: CASSDGGKTDTQYF
v_gene: TRBV9
d_gene: NA
j_gene: TRBJ2-3
abundance: NA

CDR3nt: TGTGCCAGCAGGGTTCGCACTGAAGCTTTCTTT
CDR3aa: CASRVRTEAFF
v_gene: TRBV25-1
d_gene: NA
j_gene: TRBJ1-1
abundance: NA

CDR3nt: TGTGCCAGCAGCCCGCCCGGGAGCGCAGGGGAGCTGTTTTTT
CDR3aa: CASSPPGSAGELFF
v_gene: TRBV7-9
d_gene: NA
j_gene: TRBJ2-2
abundance: NA

CDR3nt: TGTGCCAGCAGTTACCGCAGGGCAGTCTATGGCTACACCTTC
CDR3aa: CASSYRRAVYGYTF
v_gene: TRBV6-5
d_gene: NA
j_gene: TRBJ1-2
abundance: once

CDR3nt: TGTGCCAGCAGTGGCCGGGGAGGGCAAGCAGATACGCAGTATTTT
CDR3aa: CASSGRGGQADTQYF
v_gene: TRBV6-1
d_gene: TRBD2
j_gene: TRBJ2-3
abundance: NA

CDR3nt: TGTGCCAGTTCCGGACTAAACGAGCCCCAGCATTTT
CDR3aa: CASSGLNEPQHF
v_gene: TRBV19
d_gene: NA
j_gene: TRBJ1-5
abundance: NA

CDR3nt: TGTGCCAGCAGCTTCCAGGGGGCCGGGGAGCTGTTTTTT
CDR3aa: CASSFQGAGELFF
v_gene: TRBV5-4
d_gene: TRBD1
j_gene: TRBJ2-2
abundance: NA

CDR3nt: TGCGCCAGCAGCCAAGACCCTCGCAGGGGGGAGCTGTTTTTT
CDR3aa: CASSQDPRRGELFF
v_gene: TRBV4-1
d_gene: NA
j_gene: TRBJ2-2
abundance: NA

CDR3nt: TGTGCCAGCAGCTTGCCGGCAGGAGAAGGGACCCAGTACTTC
CDR3aa: CASSLPAGEGTQYF
v_gene: TRBV5-6
d_gene: NA
j_gene: TRBJ2-5
abundance: NA

CDR3nt: TGTGCCAGCAGCCAGTGGCAGGGGGCTGGGGCCAACGTCCTGACTTTC
CDR3aa: CASSQWQGAGANVLTF
v_gene: TRBV16
d_gene: TRBD1
j_gene: TRBJ2-6
abundance: NA

CDR3nt: TGTGCCAGCAGCGGACGATCGTTACGGCAAGAGACCCAGTACTTC
CDR3aa: CASSGRSLRQETQYF
v_gene: TRBV6-5
d_gene: NA
j_gene: TRBJ2-5
abundance: NA

CDR3nt: TGTGCCAGCAGCTTAGCCCGGGGGCGCGTGGACACTGAAGCTTTCTTT
CDR3aa: CASSLARGRVDTEAFF
v_gene: TRBV11-2
d_gene: NA
j_gene: TRBJ1-1
abundance: NA

CDR3nt: TGTGCCAGCAGTGAAACGGCCTCGGGTAATTCACCCCTCCACTTT
CDR3aa: CASSETASGNSPLHF
v_gene: TRBV6-1
d_gene: NA
j_gene: TRBJ1-6
abundance: NA

CDR3nt: TGTGCCAGCAGCCCACGGGACAGGGGCTACGAGCAGTACTTC
CDR3aa: CASSPRDRGYEQYF
v_gene: TRBV9
d_gene: TRBD1
j_gene: TRBJ2-7
abundance: NA

CDR3nt: TGTGCCAGCAGCGCAGACGGGAACTACGAGCAGTACTTC
CDR3aa: CASSADGNYEQYF
v_gene: TRBV2
d_gene: NA
j_gene: TRBJ2-7
abundance: NA

CDR3nt: TGTGCCAGTAGTTCCTACAGGGACTATGGCTACACCTTC
CDR3aa: CASSSYRDYGYTF
v_gene: TRBV19
d_gene: NA
j_gene: TRBJ1-2
abundance: once

CDR3nt: TGTGCCAGCAGGCGGGGGACAGGGACCGGGGCTTATAATTCACCCCTCCACTTT
CDR3aa: CASRRGTGTGAYNSPLHF
v_gene: TRBV5-4
d_gene: TRBD1
j_gene: TRBJ1-6
abundance: NA

CDR3nt: TGTGCCAGCAGCTTGGGGCAGGGAGGCAATCAGCCCCAGCATTTT
CDR3aa: CASSLGQGGNQPQHF
v_gene: TRBV5-5
d_gene: NA
j_gene: TRBJ1-5
abundance: NA

CDR3nt: TGCGCCAGCAGCCCCACCGAGAGGAGAACTACGGATGAGCAGTTCTTC
CDR3aa: CASSPTERRTTDEQFF
v_gene: TRBV4-1
d_gene: NA
j_gene: TRBJ2-1
abundance: NA

CDR3nt: TGTGCCAGCAGCAAAGGGGAGATCGGGCAGACCAGGTATGGCTACACCTTC
CDR3aa: CASSKGEIGQTRYGYTF
v_gene: TRBV21-1
d_gene: NA
j_gene: TRBJ1-2
abundance: once

CDR3nt: TGTGCCAGCAGCTTGTTTAGCGGGGGAACAGATACGCAGTATTTT
CDR3aa: CASSLFSGGTDTQYF
v_gene: TRBV5-4
d_gene: TRBD2
j_gene: TRBJ2-3
abundance: NA

CDR3nt: TGTGCCAGCAGTGATCGGCAGGGCGCCAATCAGCCCCAGCATTTT
CDR3aa: CASSDRQGANQPQHF
v_gene: TRBV6-1
d_gene: NA
j_gene: TRBJ1-5
abundance: NA

CDR3nt: TGTGCCAGCAGTTACCGGGGGGGAGAAAAACTGTTTTTT
CDR3aa: CASSYRGGEKLFF
v_gene: TRBV6-5
d_gene: NA
j_gene: TRBJ1-4
abundance: once